The entry that follows covers one T cell receptor (beta chain) sequence. Its antigen is not known. The data stem from a study of cytomegalovirus exposure and HLA in healthy donors. Turning to the study itself: HLA-typed donors contributed approximately 86 million unique TCRs, which were held in an early data release. Study-level findings and limits: A list of approximately 160 TCR beta chains associated with cytomegalovirus was given. In an earlier analysis, about 87% or about 30%: the productive usage of most TCR beta V segments.

Unrecorded immune exposure was likely among donors, who were nominally healthy when sampled. This PCR relied on a set of 60 Vbeta primers and 13 Jbeta primers. Libraries were prepared by immunoSEQ multiplex PCR; TCRdb keeps only in-frame clonotypes and omits some of them. Here the sample spans 100,000 to 150,000 clones, roughly 70% being singletons. The CDR3 spans 13 residues. The germline V gene encodes CDR1 MNHNY and CDR2 SVGAGI (reference sequence). V was trimmed by 5 bases and J by 8 bases, leaving 12 bases between them. The chain links TRBV6-6 to TRBJ1-4; D not resolved. This receptor was taken from a man aged 35-49 years in good health and CMV-seropositive. The sequenced material came from PBMCs. For the CDR3, the DNA is TGTGCCAGCAGTAGGCCCGGGGAGGAAAAACTGTTTTTT. As protein: CASSRPGEEKLFF.